This T cell receptor beta chain originates from a study of CD8 T cells in ankylosing spondylitis. Study results and caveats: Reports say disease-linked clones showed up significantly more in matched ankylosing spondylitis synovial fluid.

This clonotype has a count of ten or more. What it binds is unknown. Trimming cost V 2 bases and J 3 bases, with 2 bases left between them. The CDR3 contains 11 residues. Germline V gene data show CDR1 as MNHEY and CDR2 as SVGAGI. Construction of TCR beta libraries was performed using quantitative 5'-RACE with molecular barcodes. TCRdb called the 5' RACE reads again in MiXCR, with one record for every CDR3 protein. The table has around 250,000 distinct CDR3 sequences, over 15% seen once. The clonotype comes from a male donor with ankylosing spondylitis or in good health (not recorded which). The V and J genes are TRBV6-5 and TRBJ2-7; no clear D. Sequencing used blood, either unsorted or a sorted T cell fraction (not recorded which). The chain's CDR3 is CASSYNYEQYF. CDR3 in DNA: TGTGCCAGCAGTTACAACTACGAGCAGTACTTC.